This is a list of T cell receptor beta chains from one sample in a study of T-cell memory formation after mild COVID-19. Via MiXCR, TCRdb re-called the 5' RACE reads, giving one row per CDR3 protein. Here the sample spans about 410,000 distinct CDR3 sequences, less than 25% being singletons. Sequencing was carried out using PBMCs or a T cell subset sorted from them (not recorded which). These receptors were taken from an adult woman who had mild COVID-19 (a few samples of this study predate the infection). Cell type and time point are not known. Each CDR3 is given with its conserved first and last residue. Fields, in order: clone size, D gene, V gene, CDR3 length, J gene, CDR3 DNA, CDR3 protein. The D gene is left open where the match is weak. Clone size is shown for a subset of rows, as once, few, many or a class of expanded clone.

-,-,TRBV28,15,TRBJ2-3,TGTGCCAGCAGGTGGGGGATCGGGGTTACAGATACGCAGTATTTT,CASRWGIGVTDTQYF
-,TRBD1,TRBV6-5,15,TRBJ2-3,TGTGCCAGCAGCAACAGGGGACCAAGCACAGATACGCAGTATTTT,CASSNRGPSTDTQYF
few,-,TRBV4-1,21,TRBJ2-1,TGCGCCAGCAGCCAAGCCGGGTTTTTTCTAGAAAAAAAGAGCTCCTACAATGAGCAGTTCTTC,CASSQAGFFLEKKSSYNEQFF
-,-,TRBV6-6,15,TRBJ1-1,TGTGCCAGCCTGGCCGGGCCTCCCCTGAACACTGAAGCTTTCTTT,CASLAGPPLNTEAFF
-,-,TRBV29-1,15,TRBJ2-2,TGCAGCGTTGTAGGAGGGGCGCGACGCACCGGGGAGCTGTTTTTT,CSVVGGARRTGELFF
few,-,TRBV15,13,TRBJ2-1,TGTGCCACCAGCAGAGCCAGGCTTAATGAGCAGTTCTTC,CATSRARLNEQFF
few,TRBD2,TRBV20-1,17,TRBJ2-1,TGCAGTGCTAGAGATCCCCTAGCGGGAGACCCCTACAATGAGCAGTTCTTC,CSARDPLAGDPYNEQFF
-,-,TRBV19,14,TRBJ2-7,TGTGCCAGCGCCCGGGTCCTCAACGCCTACGAGCAGTACTTC,CASARVLNAYEQYF
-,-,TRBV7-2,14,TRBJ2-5,TGTGCCAGCAGCTCGAACAGGGTGGGGGAGACCCAGTACTTC,CASSSNRVGETQYF
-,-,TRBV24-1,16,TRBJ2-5,TGTGCCACCAGCCTTGGGTCAGGGGTTTATCAAGAGACCCAGTACTTC,CATSLGSGVYQETQYF
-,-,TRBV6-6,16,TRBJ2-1,TGTGCCAGCAGTGGCTGGGGGAGCGCCGGGTACAATGAGCAGTTCTTC,CASSGWGSAGYNEQFF
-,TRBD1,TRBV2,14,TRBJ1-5,TGTGCCAGCAGGGGACAGGGTCGGGGTCAGCCCCAGCATTTT,CASRGQGRGQPQHF
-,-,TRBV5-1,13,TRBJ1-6,TGCGCCAGCAGCGTAGAAGGTAATTCACCCCTCCACTTT,CASSVEGNSPLHF
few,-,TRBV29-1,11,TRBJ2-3,TGCAGCGTTGGACCCGAGTATACGCAGTATTTT,CSVGPEYTQYF
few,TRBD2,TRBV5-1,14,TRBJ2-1,TGCGCCAGCAGCTTTCCAGCGGGAGTTAATGAGCAGTTCTTC,CASSFPAGVNEQFF
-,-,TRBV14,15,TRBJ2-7,TGTGCCAGCAGCCGAAGCGGGTTAGACTCCTACGAGCAGTACTTC,CASSRSGLDSYEQYF
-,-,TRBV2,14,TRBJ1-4,TGTGCCAGCAGGGAGATTTCAACTAATGAAAAACTGTTTTTT,CASREISTNEKLFF
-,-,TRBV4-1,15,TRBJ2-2,TGCGCCAGCAGCCAAGATCCCCAGGGTCAAAGGAAGCTGTTTTTT,CASSQDPQGQRKLFF
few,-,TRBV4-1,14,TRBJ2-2,TGCGCCAGCAGCCAAGAGCGGGGTACCGGGGAGCTGTTTTTT,CASSQERGTGELFF
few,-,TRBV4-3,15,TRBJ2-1,TGCGCCAGCAGCCAAGAAGATGCGGAAGAGTCCGGGGGTGGTTTC,CASSQEDAEESGGGF
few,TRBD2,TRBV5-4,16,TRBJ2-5,TGTGCCAGCAGCTTCGGACTAGCGGGGAAGGGTGAGACCCAGTACTTC,CASSFGLAGKGETQYF
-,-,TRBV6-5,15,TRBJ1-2,TGTGCCAGCAGTCCACACAGGGAAGCTAACTATGGCTACACCTTC,CASSPHREANYGYTF
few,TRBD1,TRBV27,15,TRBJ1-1,TGTGCCAGCAGTATCCGGACAGGGGGGAACACTGAAGCTTTCTTT,CASSIRTGGNTEAFF
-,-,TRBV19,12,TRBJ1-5,TGTGCCACCAGAAGGGGCAATCAGCCCCAGCATTTT,CATRRGNQPQHF
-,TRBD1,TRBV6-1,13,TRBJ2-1,TGTGCCAGCGGGGGACAGGGGATCAATGAGCAGTTCTTC,CASGGQGINEQFF
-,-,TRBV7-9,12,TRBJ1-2,TGTGCAGCAGCCCCGCGGGGTGATGGCTACACCTTC,CAAAPRGDGYTF
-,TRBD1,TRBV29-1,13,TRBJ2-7,TGCAGCGTTGGGGACAGGGGAATTTCCGAGCAGTACTTC,CSVGDRGISEQYF
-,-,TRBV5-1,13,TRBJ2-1,TGCGCCAGCAGCTTTGGCCCCTACAATGAGCAGTTCTTC,CASSFGPYNEQFF
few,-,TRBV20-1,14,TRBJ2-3,TGCAGTGCTAGAGTACGAGCCCACACAGATACGCAGTATTTT,CSARVRAHTDTQYF
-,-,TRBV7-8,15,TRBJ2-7,TGTGCCAGCAGCTATTACCCCTCCGAACCCTACGAGCAGTACTTC,CASSYYPSEPYEQYF
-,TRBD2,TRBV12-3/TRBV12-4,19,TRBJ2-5,TGTGCCAGCACCCTAGCGGGGTTAGCTGCTAGCGGGAGGAAAGAGACCCAGTACTTC,CASTLAGLAASGRKETQYF
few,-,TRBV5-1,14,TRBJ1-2,TGCGCCAGCAGCTTGGGGCCAGGCGACTATGGCTACACCTTC,CASSLGPGDYGYTF
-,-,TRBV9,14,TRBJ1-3,TGTGCCAGCAGCGTGCAGTCAGCTGGAAACACCATATATTTT,CASSVQSAGNTIYF
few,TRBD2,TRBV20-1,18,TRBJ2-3,TGCAGTGCTTCCCCCCTCCCGGGACTAGCGGGAGTAGCAGATACGCAGTATTTT,CSASPLPGLAGVADTQYF
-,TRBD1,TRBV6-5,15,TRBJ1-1,TGTGCCAGCAGCATCGACAGGGGAGGTGAGACTGAAGCTTTCTTT,CASSIDRGGETEAFF
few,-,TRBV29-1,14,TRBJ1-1,TGCAGCGTTCTGGGGTCCTGGCTGAACACTGAAGCTTTCTTT,CSVLGSWLNTEAFF
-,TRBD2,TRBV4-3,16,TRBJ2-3,TGCGCCAGCAGCCAAATAGCGGGAGGGCCGACAGATACGCAGTATTTT,CASSQIAGGPTDTQYF
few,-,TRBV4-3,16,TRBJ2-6,TGCGCCAGCAGCCAATTCGCCGGGTCTGGGGCCAACGTCCTGACTTTC,CASSQFAGSGANVLTF
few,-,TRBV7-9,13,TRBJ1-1,TGTGCCAGCAGCTTAGACAGGGCGGTTGAAGCTTTCTTT,CASSLDRAVEAFF
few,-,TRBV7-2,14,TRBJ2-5,TGTGCCAGCAGCAACCGGGACTGGCAAGAGACCCAGTACTTC,CASSNRDWQETQYF